This T cell receptor beta chain was captured by sequencing in a study of blood T cell repertoires in COVID-19. Study-level background: Donors in the United States, Italy and Spain gave samples during acute or convalescent COVID-19. PBMCs, B-cell-depleted T cells, or T cells provided the cDNA or gDNA that made up the material.

Generated by immunoSEQ multiplex PCR, the TCRdb table keeps only in-frame clones and is missing some. The sample records under 300,000 clones, 83% being singletons. The germline V and J ends were trimmed by 4 bases and 0 bases, with 14 bases remaining between them. Germline V lookup: CDR1 SGHRS, CDR2 YFSETQ. The CDR3 length is 17 residues. The sequence derives from a man at least 80 years old with acute or convalescent COVID-19. The chain links TRBV5-1 to TRBJ2-6, with a tentative D call TRBD1 (5 bases). The material sequenced was peripheral blood. DNA of the CDR3: TGCGCCAGCAGCACGCAGGGTTCTTTCTCTGGGGCCAACGTCCTGACTTTC. Its translation: CASSTQGSFSGANVLTF.